Following are 28 T cell receptor beta chains from one sample sequenced in a study of blood T cell repertoires in COVID-19. Data came from immunoSEQ multiplex PCR; TCRdb stores just in-frame clones and leaves some out. The data show around 300,000 clones, with 80% to 90% seen just once and 1% held by the top ten. The sequenced material came from peripheral blood. Source of these receptors: a man aged 45-60 years with active or convalescent COVID-19.

V usage is TRBV18 and J usage is TRBJ1-1; D is ambiguous. Germline CDR1 KGHSH, CDR2 LQKENI. The CDR3 contains 13 residues. The V gene lost 3 bases and the J gene lost 1 base, with 6 bases spanning the gap. The CDR3 nucleotides are TGTGCCAGCTCACCGACACCGAACACTGAAGCTTTCTTT. Its protein is CASSPTPNTEAFF.

The V and J genes are TRBV5-1 and TRBJ2-3, with D tentatively TRBD1 (5 bases). V lost 4 bases and J lost 4, with 13 bases in between. The CDR3 consists of 14 residues. Germline lookup yields CDR1 SGHRS and CDR2 YFSETQ. The CDR3 here is CASSIQGSADTQYF. The DNA of the CDR3 is TGCGCCAGCAGCATCCAGGGAAGTGCAGATACGCAGTATTTT. Full variable domain (missing parts from reference TRBV5-1 and TRBJ2-3): KAGVTQTPRYLIKTRGQQVTLSCSPISGHRSVSWYQQTPGQGLQFLFEYFSETQRNKGNFPGRFSGRQFSNSRSEMNVSTLELGDSALYLCASSIQGSADTQYFGPGTRLTVL.

The chain recombines TRBV6-4 with TRBJ1-3; maybe TRBD1 (6 bases). The CDR3 contains 16 residues. The ends were cut back, 7 bases at V and 3 bases at J, with 19 bases in the middle. Germline V gene sequence: CDR1 MRHNA, CDR2 SNTAGT. CDR3 region: CASTVLLQGCGNTIYF. CDR3 DNA sequence: TGTGCCAGCACCGTACTACTTCAGGGGTGTGGAAACACCATATATTTT.

This clone was observed once. The sample carries other DNA sequences with the same CDR3. The chain is built from TRBV5-1 and TRBJ1-1; D gene ambiguous. CDR1 is SGHRS and CDR2 is YFSETQ in the germline V gene. The CDR3 is made up of 14 amino acids. Between the trimmed V and J ends, which lost 0 bases and 0 bases, there was a span of 6 bases. CDR3 amino acids: CASSLGSVNTEAFF. The CDR3 DNA is TGCGCCAGCAGCTTGGGGAGTGTGAACACTGAAGCTTTCTTT.

The chain couples TRBV5-6 to TRBJ2-7; 9 bases are a match to TRBD1. CDR1 SGHDT and CDR2 YYEEEE come from the germline V gene. CDR3 length: 16 amino acids. V gave up 3 bases and J gave up 5 bases; unmatched junction bases: 12. The CDR3 region has the DNA TGTGCCAGCAGCTATGACACCGGGACAGGGCCCCACGAGCAGTACTTC. Amino acids: CASSYDTGTGPHEQYF.

V and J are TRBV2 and TRBJ1-3, with D possibly being TRBD1 (5 bases). Deletions cut 5 bases from V and 0 bases from J, with 14 bases between. The CDR3 loop spans 16 amino acids. Germline CDR1 and CDR2: SNHLY and FYNNEI. In DNA form, the CDR3 reads TGTGCCAGCAGTCGGGGGTGGGACTCCTCTGGAAACACCATATATTTT. This encodes CASSRGWDSSGNTIYF.

The chain uses TRBV19 and TRBJ1-4; D unclear. This CDR3 is 14 amino acids long. From germline, CDR1 is LNHDA and CDR2 SQIVND (reference sequence). The V end was cut by 3 bases, the J end by 8 bases, with 13 bases between. The DNA for the CDR3 is TGTGCCAGTAGTATCAGAGGGATGGGGGAAAAACTGTTTTTT. Amino acids: CASSIRGMGEKLFF.

The chain uses TRBV14 and TRBJ2-1, with 9 bases lining up with TRBD2. Per germline, CDR1 SGHDN and CDR2 FVKESK. With 0 bases clipped from V and 1 base from J, the junction kept 10 bases outside the gene matches. The CDR3 covers 19 residues. The CDR3 loop reads CASSQEGSGRYVSYNEQFF. CDR3 in DNA: TGTGCCAGCAGCCAAGAAGGTAGCGGGAGATATGTTTCCTACAATGAGCAGTTCTTC. Supplemented by reference TRBV14 and TRBJ2-1, the full variable domain reads EAGVTQFPSHSVIEKGQTVTLRCDPISGHDNLYWYRRVMGKEIKFLLHFVKESKQDESGMPNNRFLAERTGGTYSTLKVQPAELEDSGVYFCASSQEGSGRYVSYNEQFFGPGTRLTVL.

Only a few counts were recorded for this clone. The chain uses TRBV7-3 and TRBJ1-5; D perhaps matches TRBD1 (6 bases). V lost 4 bases, J lost 5 bases, and 24 bases lay in between. Germline CDR1 is SGHTA and CDR2 is FQGTGA. CDR3 length equals 18 residues. CDR3 in amino acids: CASSYGTFGQYLHQPQHF. As DNA, the CDR3 is TGTGCCAGCAGCTACGGCACTTTTGGACAGTATCTACATCAGCCCCAGCATTTT.

CDR3 DNA: TGTGCCAGCAATGGACAGGGCACAGATACGCAGTATTTT. Encoded protein: CASNGQGTDTQYF. The chain employs TRBV2 and TRBJ2-3, with TRBD1 identical over 7 bases. Losses at the gene ends were 7 bases for V and 1 base for J; bases not matched to a gene: 2. This CDR3 has 13 amino acids. Looked up from germline, CDR1 is SNHLY and CDR2 is FYNNEI.

The chain joins TRBV18 to TRBJ2-1; 8 nucleotides align to TRBD2. The trim removed 4 bases at V and 6 bases at J, leaving 8 bases unmatched. The germline V gene has CDR1 KGHSH and CDR2 LQKENI. There are 15 residues in the CDR3. In DNA form, the CDR3 reads TGTGCCAGCTCACTAGATGGGACTAGGCCCAATGAGCAGTTCTTC. Amino acids: CASSLDGTRPNEQFF.

The chain couples TRBV11-2 to TRBJ1-5, with D uncertain. The length of the CDR3 is 13 residues. The V and J ends lost 1 base and 7 bases respectively, with 8 bases between them. The germline CDR1 and CDR2 sequences are SGHAT and FQNNGV. The CDR3 coding sequence is TGTGCCAGCAGCTTAGGAGCCGAACAGCCCCAGCATTTT. This codes for CASSLGAEQPQHF.

The chain recombines TRBV14 with TRBJ1-2, with D possibly TRBD1 on 5 matching bases. V lost 0 bases and J lost 0, with 8 bases in between. The CDR3 runs to 15 residues. The V gene's germline CDR1 is SGHDN and CDR2 FVKESK. The DNA of the CDR3 is TGTGCCAGCAGCCAAGATTCGACAGCTAACTATGGCTACACCTTC. This translates into CASSQDSTANYGYTF.

This sequence joins TRBV5-6 and TRBJ1-6; TRBD1 agrees at 8 bases. This CDR3 spans 13 amino acids. V shed 0 bases, J shed 10 bases, and the junction held 0 bases outside the gene matches. The germline gives CDR1 SGHDT, CDR2 YYEEEE. The CDR3 reads CASSLDRGSPLHF. DNA of the CDR3: TGTGCCAGCAGCTTGGACAGGGGGTCACCCCTCCACTTT.

This clone was counted between two and nine times. The rearrangement links TRBV5-5 to TRBJ1-2; 7 bases align to TRBD1. J was trimmed by 6 bases and V by 4 bases; bases with no gene match: 9. This CDR3 spans 14 amino acids. Looked up from germline, CDR1 is SGHKS and CDR2 is YYEKEE (reference sequence). The DNA of the CDR3 is TGTGCCAGCAGCCCTCTGGGGCAGGGGGATGGCTACACCTTC. Translation: CASSPLGQGDGYTF.

This rearrangement joins TRBV7-2 to TRBJ2-5; 8 bases match TRBD2. The CDR3 totals 16 residues. Germline V lookup: CDR1 SGHTA, CDR2 FQGNSA. With V trimmed by 1 base and J by 7 bases, 11 bases remained unmatched. The CDR3 loop is CASSLVGGGLKATQYF. CDR3 DNA: TGTGCCAGCAGCTTAGTTGGCGGGGGGCTTAAGGCGACCCAGTACTTC. Filled out from reference TRBV7-2 and TRBJ2-5, the complete variable domain reads GAGVSQSPSNKVTEKGKDVELRCDPISGHTALYWYRQSLGQGLEFLIYFQGNSAPDKSGLPSDRFSAERTGGSVSTLTIQRTQQEDSAVYLCASSLVGGGLKATQYFGPGTRLLVL.

The V gene is TRBV7-2, the J gene TRBJ2-7, with D tentatively TRBD2 (6 bases). The CDR3 contains 14 residues. Trimming stripped 2 bases from V and 5 bases from J, with 13 bases between. Per the germline V gene, CDR1 is SGHTA and CDR2 is FQGNSA. The CDR3 loop reads CASSLTPGADEQYF. The CDR3, as DNA: TGTGCCAGCAGCTTAACGCCGGGAGCCGACGAGCAGTACTTC.

The chain links TRBV6-5 to TRBJ2-7; the D gene is possibly TRBD1 (6 bases). CDR1 MNHEY and CDR2 SVGAGI come from the germline V gene. The CDR3 totals 14 residues. Trimming stripped 2 bases from V and 3 bases from J, with 11 bases between. CDR3 residues: CASSYGGDRYEQYF. CDR3 bases: TGTGCCAGCAGTTACGGGGGCGACCGCTACGAGCAGTACTTC.

This clone turned up a few times. The rearrangement joins TRBV5-4 to TRBJ2-3, with D perhaps matching TRBD1 (6 bases). Germline V gives CDR1 SGHNT, CDR2 YYREEE (reference sequence). The CDR3 has 16 residues. Trimming stripped 1 base from V and 2 bases from J, with 14 bases between. This CDR3 reads CASSLTGIRSTDTQYF. CDR3 nucleotides: TGTGCCAGCAGCTTGACAGGGATACGATCCACAGATACGCAGTATTTT.

This rearrangement joins TRBV28 to TRBJ1-2; 9 bases fit TRBD1. Per germline, CDR1 MDHEN and CDR2 SYDVKM. V was clipped by 5 bases and J by 8 bases; unmatched bases: 12. The CDR3 totals 15 residues. This CDR3 is CASSPFVDRGRGYTF. The CDR3 bases are TGTGCCAGCAGTCCCTTCGTCGACAGGGGGAGGGGCTACACCTTC.

This clone appeared a single time. The chain joins TRBV6-4 to TRBJ1-1; 10 nucleotides line up with TRBD1. The CDR3 sequence is 14 residues long. Trimming cost V 6 bases and J 7 bases; bases outside gene matches: 8. CDR1 is MRHNA, CDR2 SNTAGT, per germline. The CDR3, as DNA: TGTGCCAGCAGGAAGACAGGGGGCGTGGGTGAAGCTTTCTTT. Amino acid sequence: CASRKTGGVGEAFF.

This chain joins TRBV5-1 and TRBJ2-7; D not certain. This CDR3 has 13 amino acids. The germline gives CDR1 SGHRS, CDR2 YFSETQ. Trimming pared 5 bases from V and 3 bases from J, leaving 12 bases between. CDR3 in DNA: TGCGCCAGCAGGCCCCCGGTCGGCTACGAGCAGTACTTC. Protein: CASRPPVGYEQYF.

The chain employs TRBV19 and TRBJ1-1, with D perhaps TRBD1 (6 bases). The germline V gene encodes CDR1 LNHDA and CDR2 SQIVND (reference sequence). Trimming shortened V by 5 bases and J by 6 bases, and 19 bases separated the two germline ends. This CDR3 is 15 amino acids long. In nucleotides, the CDR3 is TGTGCCAGTAGTCTTACAGGGCCTAGGAAGGCTGAAGCTTTCTTT. Protein sequence: CASSLTGPRKAEAFF.

The rearrangement uses TRBV7-2 and TRBJ1-4; D gene ambiguous. The CDR3 covers 14 residues. CDR1 and CDR2 from the germline V gene are SGHTA and FQGNSA. V was trimmed by 3 bases and J by 2 bases, leaving 7 bases between them. CDR3 residues: CASSFRGTNEKLFF. The CDR3 DNA reads TGTGCCAGCAGCTTTCGAGGGACTAATGAAAAACTGTTTTTT.

This chain links TRBV7-3 with TRBJ2-2; maybe TRBD1 (5 bases). This CDR3 contains 17 residues. Deletions cut 0 bases from V and 1 base from J, with 12 bases between. Germline loops: CDR1 SGHTA, CDR2 FQGTGA. The CDR3 DNA reads as TGTGCCAGCAGCTTAACCCCAAGCCAGGGGAACACCGGGGAGCTGTTTTTT. It codes for CASSLTPSQGNTGELFF.

The chain combines TRBV2 with TRBJ1-1; D possibly corresponds to TRBD1 (6 bases). V dropped 6 bases and J dropped 10 bases, with 18 bases sitting between them. The CDR3 totals 13 residues. The germline CDR1 and CDR2 sequences are SNHLY and FYNNEI. DNA for the CDR3: TGTGCCAGCAGCCCCATAAGGGAGACAGGAGCTTTCTTT. Translated: CASSPIRETGAFF. Together with reference TRBV2 and TRBJ1-1, the CDR3 gives the full variable domain: EPEVTQTPSHQVTQMGQEVILRCVPISNHLYFYWYRQILGQKVEFLVSFYNNEISEKSEIFDDQFSVERPDGSNFTLKIRSTKLEDSAMYFCASSPIRETGAFFGQGTRLTVV.

On this clone: The identical CDR3 is also encoded by other nucleotide sequences in the sample. The chain carries TRBV10-3 and TRBJ2-1, with 11 bases lining up with TRBD2. In germline, CDR1 is ENHRY, CDR2 SYGVKD. With 3 bases clipped from V and 2 bases from J, the junction kept 3 bases outside the gene matches. The CDR3 has 16 residues. The DNA of the CDR3 is TGTGCCATCAGTGAACCTAGCGGGAGGCCCTACAATGAGCAGTTCTTC. The encoded protein is CAISEPSGRPYNEQFF.

V is TRBV7-9 and J is TRBJ2-2; a weak D match, TRBD2 (6 bases). V lost 5 bases and J lost 5, with 18 bases in between. From germline, CDR1 is SEHNR and CDR2 FQNEAQ (reference sequence). The CDR3 extends over 16 amino acids. The CDR3 here is CASSPIGRGGTGELFF. As DNA, the CDR3 is TGTGCCAGCAGCCCAATAGGGCGGGGTGGAACCGGGGAGCTGTTTTTT.